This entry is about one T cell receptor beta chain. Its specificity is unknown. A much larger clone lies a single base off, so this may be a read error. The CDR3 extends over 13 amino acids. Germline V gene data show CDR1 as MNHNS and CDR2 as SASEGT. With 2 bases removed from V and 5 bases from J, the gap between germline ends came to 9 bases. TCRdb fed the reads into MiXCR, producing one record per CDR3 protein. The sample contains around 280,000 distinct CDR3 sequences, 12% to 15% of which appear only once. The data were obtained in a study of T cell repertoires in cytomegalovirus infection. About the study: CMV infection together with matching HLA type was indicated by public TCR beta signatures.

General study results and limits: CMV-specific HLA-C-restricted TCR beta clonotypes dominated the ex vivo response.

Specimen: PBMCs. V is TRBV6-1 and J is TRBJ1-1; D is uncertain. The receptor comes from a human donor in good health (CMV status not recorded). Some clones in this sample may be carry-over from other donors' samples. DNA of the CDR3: TGTGCCAGCAGTGAACGGGAGAAAACTGAAGCTTTCTTT. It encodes CASSEREKTEAFF.